One and the same sample provided the 20 T cell receptor beta chains below, sequenced in a study of cytomegalovirus exposure and HLA in healthy donors (dated by TCRdb to about 2017). Libraries came from the immunoSEQ multiplex PCR assay. The multiplex PCR relied on a mix of 60 forward primers for TCR Vbeta segments and 13 reverse primers for TCR Jbeta segments. TCRdb limited this immuneACCESS table to in-frame rearrangements with V and J called. A share of clones is missing; checked studies link under half to unresolved V genes, and the rest is unexplained. In this sample the table shows over 100,000 clones, over 80% of which occur a single time. 2.1% of the sample is in the top ten clones. The sequenced sample was PBMCs. These receptors were taken from a man aged 25-45 years in good health and CMV-seronegative.

This clone was counted a single time. The chain combines TRBV5-1 with TRBJ2-7, with D perhaps TRBD1 (5 bases). The CDR3 runs 13 residues. Germline V lookup: CDR1 SGHRS, CDR2 YFSETQ. V was pared by 1 base and J by 6 bases, with 11 bases between. CDR3 sequence (DNA): TGCGCCAGCAGCTTGTCCAGGGTTTCCGAGCAGTACTTC. Its protein product is CASSLSRVSEQYF.

This sequence joins TRBV29-1 and TRBJ1-2; D may be TRBD1 (5 bases). The CDR3 has 16 amino acids. V was cut by 6 bases and J by 0 bases, with 20 bases left in between. Germline V CDR1 and CDR2: SQVTM, ANQGSEA. The CDR3 sequence is CSVYGTLGTSNYGYTF. CDR3 DNA: TGCAGCGTCTACGGGACGTTAGGGACTTCTAACTATGGCTACACCTTC.

Sample share makes this clone medium-sized (0.01 to 0.1%). The V call is TRBV7-2, the J call TRBJ1-2; D might be TRBD1 (5 bases). CDR3 length: 15 residues. V lost 3 bases, J lost 0 bases, and 11 bases lay in between. Germline V gene data show CDR1 as SGHTA and CDR2 as FQGNSA. The DNA for the CDR3 is TGTGCCAGCAGCTTTGTGACAGCAGCTAACTATGGCTACACCTTC. Translating it yields CASSFVTAANYGYTF.

The chain employs TRBV9 and TRBJ2-6; D possibly corresponds to TRBD2 (6 bases). CDR1 is SGDLS and CDR2 is YYNGEE in the germline V gene. V dropped 4 bases and J dropped 2 bases, with 16 bases sitting between them. There are 17 residues in the CDR3. The CDR3 sequence: CASSTRPEGAGANVLTF. The CDR3 DNA is TGTGCCAGCAGCACCCGCCCGGAGGGTGCTGGGGCCAACGTCCTGACTTTC.

The V call is TRBV6-5, the J call TRBJ1-2, with 10 bases aligning to TRBD1. V trimming: 6 bases; J trimming: 1 base; junction bases outside the gene matches: 2. The CDR3 loop spans 14 amino acids. CDR1 and CDR2 from the germline V gene are MNHEY and SVGAGI. The CDR3 sequence is CASRGQGINYGYTF. Here the CDR3 DNA reads TGTGCCAGCAGGGGACAGGGGATTAACTATGGCTACACCTTC.

This clone was seen only a few times. The chain uses TRBV25-1 and TRBJ1-5; possible D gene TRBD1, 5 bases. The germline gives CDR1 MGHDK, CDR2 SYGVNS. Trimming removed 3 bases from V and 11 bases from J, with 8 bases in between. There are 11 residues in the CDR3. The CDR3 sequence is CASSEGGSQHF. DNA of the CDR3: TGTGCCAGCAGTGAGGGGGGTTCCCAGCATTTT.

The gene calls are TRBV28 and TRBJ1-1, with D uncertain. V was cut by 8 bases and J by 1 base, with 11 bases left in between. CDR1 MDHEN and CDR2 SYDVKM come from the germline V gene. This CDR3 region has 13 residues. CDR3 loop: CASGGPRNTEAFF. The CDR3 nucleotides are TGTGCCAGCGGCGGGCCCAGGAACACTGAAGCTTTCTTT.

This chain links TRBV28 with TRBJ2-6; 12 bases are a match to TRBD1. This CDR3 is 17 amino acids long. The junction had 4 bases not matched to a gene; V was cut back by 5 bases and J by 2 bases. The V gene's germline CDR1 is MDHEN and CDR2 SYDVKM. The CDR3 bases are TGTGCCAGCAGTCCCCGGGACAGGGGGCCTGGGGCCAACGTCCTGACTTTC. This translates into CASSPRDRGPGANVLTF.

The J gene is TRBJ2-5, the V gene TRBV6-5; TRBD2 matches 13 bases. The CDR3 covers 16 residues. Germline CDR1 and CDR2: MNHEY and SVGAGI. Unmatched junction bases numbered 5, after V lost 2 bases and J lost 5 bases. This CDR3 is CASSYHGTSGAETQYF. The DNA for the CDR3 is TGTGCCAGCAGTTACCATGGGACTAGCGGGGCGGAGACCCAGTACTTC.

This clone came up once. The chain recombines TRBV19 with TRBJ2-2; 8 bases are a match to TRBD1. The CDR3 has 16 residues. CDR1 and CDR2 (germline): LNHDA, SQIVND (reference sequence). V lost 6 bases to trimming and J lost 5 bases; unmatched junction nucleotides: 11. CDR3 sequence reads: CASRPGGSPRTGELFF. CDR3 DNA: TGTGCCAGTAGGCCAGGGGGCTCCCCTCGGACCGGGGAGCTGTTTTTT.

The chain combines TRBV27 with TRBJ2-2; D is unresolved. Trimming removed 6 bases at V and 2 bases at J, with 7 bases between. The CDR3 length is 13 residues. The V gene's germline CDR1 is MNHEY and CDR2 SMNVEV (reference sequence). DNA for the CDR3: TGTGCCAGCAGCGCAACAAACACCGGGGAGCTGTTTTTT. This encodes CASSATNTGELFF.

V gene TRBV6-5 combines with J gene TRBJ1-4; 7 positions agree with TRBD1. The germline V gene has CDR1 MNHEY and CDR2 SVGAGI. Trimming took 5 bases from V and 7 from J; bases not matched to a gene: 7. This CDR3 spans 14 amino acids. CDR3 DNA: TGTGCCAGCAGTGAAGGGACAGTTAGTGAAAAACTGTTTTTT. Protein product: CASSEGTVSEKLFF.

The genes are TRBV6-5 and TRBJ2-3; D unclear. Germline V lookup: CDR1 MNHEY, CDR2 SVGAGI. V was cut by 0 bases and J by 6 bases, with 7 bases left in between. The CDR3 sequence is 13 residues long. CDR3 protein: CASSYSRADTQYF. As DNA, the CDR3 is TGTGCCAGCAGTTACTCTAGAGCGGATACGCAGTATTTT.

The J gene is TRBJ1-2, the V gene TRBV9; D gene uncertain. Trimming shortened V by 4 bases and J by 2 bases, and 12 bases separated the two germline ends. The CDR3 consists of 14 residues. In germline, CDR1 is SGDLS, CDR2 YYNGEE. CDR3 region: CASSFRDNNYGYTF. In DNA, the CDR3 is TGTGCCAGCAGCTTCCGAGACAACAACTATGGCTACACCTTC.

The rearrangement uses TRBV29-1 and TRBJ2-3; 10 bases align to TRBD1. This CDR3 is 16 amino acids long. Germline V lookup: CDR1 SQVTM, CDR2 ANQGSEA. The ends lost 4 bases at V and 1 base at J; junction bases unmatched: 8. The CDR3 loop reads CSVVGGTGAGTDTQYF. CDR3 nucleotides: TGCAGCGTTGTGGGGGGGACAGGGGCCGGCACAGATACGCAGTATTTT.

This clone was detected a few times. The rearrangement joins TRBV11-3 to TRBJ2-5; possibly TRBD2 for D (5 bases). This CDR3 is 17 amino acids long. Trimming took off 5 bases at V and 4 bases at J, with 23 bases between the two ends. CDR1 and CDR2 from the germline V gene are SGHNT and YENEEA. The DNA of the CDR3 is TGTGCCAGCAGCCCCCTGATACGGAGTAGACGGGGAGAGACCCAGTACTTC. Translating gives CASSPLIRSRRGETQYF.

The chain combines TRBV2 with TRBJ2-1; a possible D gene is TRBD1 (6 bases). The CDR3 covers 15 residues. V lost 2 bases, J lost 4 bases, and 12 bases lay in between. The V gene's germline CDR1 is SNHLY and CDR2 FYNNEI. CDR3 DNA sequence: TGTGCCAGCAGTGAAAGGCAGGGGCAGTACAATGAGCAGTTCTTC. Translated: CASSERQGQYNEQFF.

The chain is built from TRBV28 and TRBJ2-5, with 7 bases identical to TRBD1. In germline, CDR1 is MDHEN, CDR2 SYDVKM. The trim removed 8 bases at V and 3 bases at J, leaving 6 bases unmatched. The CDR3 length is 13 residues. The CDR3 coding sequence is TGTGCCAGCGTGGGGGACAGCAAAGAGACCCAGTACTTC. It codes for CASVGDSKETQYF.

V usage is TRBV7-2 and J usage is TRBJ1-1; 7 nucleotides line up with TRBD1. J was trimmed by 4 bases and V by 3 bases; bases with no gene match: 5. The CDR3 has 14 residues. Germline lookup yields CDR1 SGHTA and CDR2 FQGNSA. The CDR3 region has the DNA TGTGCCAGCAGCTTCCGACAGGGCGGCACTGAAGCTTTCTTT. Its protein product is CASSFRQGGTEAFF.

The V and J genes are TRBV4-3 and TRBJ2-3; no reliable D call. The CDR3 length is 16 residues. Per germline, CDR1 LGHNA and CDR2 YSLEER. The ends were cut back, 2 bases at V and 4 bases at J, with 16 bases in the middle. This CDR3 reads CASSQILDSPADTQYF. CDR3 bases: TGCGCCAGCAGCCAAATCCTAGACTCCCCCGCAGATACGCAGTATTTT.